Below are 2 T cell receptor beta chains sequenced from a single sample in a study of T cell repertoires in aging, cancer and after chemotherapy. A mixed TRB-A/B primer pool amplified rearranged TRB by multiplex touch-down PCR. Using its own MiXCR run on the multiplex PCR reads, TCRdb lists one record per CDR3 protein. Among some 9,300 distinct CDR3 sequences, 23% were seen once, and the ten largest hold roughly an eighth. Peripheral blood genomic DNA, not sorted cells or RNA, was the template. Source material: blood. All receptors derive from a human donor with a blood cancer. The donor label of this sample is uncertain.

This clonotype was detected only a few times. The rearrangement uses TRBV7-9 and TRBJ1-4; D is unclear. Deletions cut 4 bases from V and 8 bases from J, with 23 bases between. Germline lookup yields CDR1 SEHNR and CDR2 FQNEAQ (reference sequence). This CDR3 contains 17 residues. The CDR3 bases are TGTGCCAGCAGCTCGAGCCCCACGGATGGCATCAGGGAAAAACTGTTTTTT. It yields the protein CASSSSPTDGIREKLFF.

This clonotype was counted ten times or more. The chain employs TRBV6-4 and TRBJ2-1; tentative D call: TRBD1 (5 bases). V lost 6 bases and J 6 bases, leaving 9 bases between the germline ends. The CDR3 length is 12 residues. Germline V gene sequence: CDR1 MRHNA, CDR2 SNTAGT. The CDR3 DNA follows: TGTGCCAGCAGGGACAACAGCAATGAGCAGTTCTTC. Its translation is CASRDNSNEQFF.